These 31 T cell receptor beta chains were sequenced from one sample in a study of shared clonotypes between healthy human individuals. As defined, naive CD8 cells were CD45RO-negative and positively selected for CCR7, with terminally differentiated effector memory CD45RA+ cells excluded. Sequencing was performed with immunoSEQ multiplex PCR; in TCRdb, only in-frame clones are kept and a portion is missing. The profile shows millions of clones, approximately 94% of them singletons. The material sequenced was naive CD8+ T cells from PBMCs. Source of these receptors: a man younger than 35 in good health. Some clones in this sample may be carry-over from other donors' samples.

This sequence joins TRBV6-5 and TRBJ1-2; D unresolved. The CDR3 length is 13 residues. The V gene's germline CDR1 is MNHEY and CDR2 SVGAGI. Trimming removed 0 bases at V and 8 bases at J, with 10 bases between. The CDR3 DNA follows: TGTGCCAGCAGTTACTCGACGTGGGCGGGCTACACCTTC. Amino acid sequence: CASSYSTWAGYTF.

With respect to this clone: The same CDR3 can be traced to other DNA sequences in this sample. The chain combines TRBV28 with TRBJ2-7, with 9 bases aligning to TRBD2. The CDR3 contains 13 residues. V lost 8 bases to trimming and J lost 2 bases; unmatched junction nucleotides: 4. The V gene's germline CDR1 is MDHEN and CDR2 SYDVKM. CDR3 loop: CASRGGRAYEQYF. The CDR3 region has the DNA TGTGCCAGCCGGGGCGGGAGGGCCTACGAGCAGTACTTC.

The chain joins TRBV4-3 to TRBJ2-1; no firm D call. Germline assignment: CDR1 LGHNA and CDR2 YSLEER. The CDR3 totals 13 residues. The germline V and J ends were trimmed by 8 bases and 7 bases, with 15 bases remaining between them. The CDR3 region is CASGNGLRNEQFF. The DNA of the CDR3 is TGCGCCAGCGGCAATGGGCTGCGGAATGAGCAGTTCTTC.

This clone was seen a single time. V usage is TRBV9 and J usage is TRBJ2-4; no clear D gene. The CDR3 totals 13 residues. V shed 0 bases and J shed 8 bases, with 9 bases lying between them. The germline CDR1 and CDR2 sequences are SGDLS and YYNGEE. CDR3 in amino acids: CASSVGHKDIQYF. The CDR3 DNA reads TGTGCCAGCAGCGTAGGGCACAAGGACATTCAGTACTTC.

This sequence joins TRBV7-9 and TRBJ2-7, with 7 positions matching TRBD1. The CDR3 covers 11 residues. Germline V gene data show CDR1 as SEHNR and CDR2 as FQNEAQ (reference sequence). The V gene end was trimmed by 1 base and the J gene end by 11 bases; junction bases not matched to a gene: 2. In nucleotides, the CDR3 is TGTGCCAGCAGCTTAGGGACAGGAGAGTACTTC. Its translation is CASSLGTGEYF.

The CDR3 is CASSYSYSNRGYEQYF. The CDR3 bases are TGTGCCAGCAGTTACTCTTACTCGAACCGGGGCTACGAGCAGTACTTC. The gene calls are TRBV6-5 and TRBJ2-7, with D perhaps TRBD2 (5 bases). Trimming stripped 0 bases from V and 3 bases from J, with 15 bases between. This CDR3 contains 16 residues. The germline V gene encodes CDR1 MNHEY and CDR2 SVGAGI.

This chain links TRBV7-9 with TRBJ1-3; D unresolved. CDR3 length: 16 residues. V lost 4 bases to trimming and J lost 2 bases, with 15 bases between them. The germline CDR1 and CDR2 sequences are SEHNR and FQNEAQ (reference sequence). Written as DNA, the CDR3 is TGTGCCAGCAGCTACCACCTACGGGGTCCTGGAAACACCATATATTTT. Protein: CASSYHLRGPGNTIYF.

The V and J genes are TRBV6-5 and TRBJ2-3; D unresolved. V was cut by 0 bases and J by 2 bases, with 12 bases left in between. This CDR3 contains 16 residues. The germline CDR1 and CDR2 sequences are MNHEY and SVGAGI. The CDR3 region has the DNA TGTGCCAGCAGTTACTCTGGTGCTCTAAACACAGATACGCAGTATTTT. This sequence encodes CASSYSGALNTDTQYF.

V and J are TRBV7-9 and TRBJ2-4; 7 bases agree with TRBD1. This CDR3 has 17 amino acids. The ends lost 5 bases at V and 0 bases at J; junction bases unmatched: 10. The germline gives CDR1 SEHNR, CDR2 FQNEAQ (reference sequence). In nucleotides, the CDR3 is TGTGCCAGCAGCGACCCGGGACAGATTATAGCCAAAAACATTCAGTACTTC. Amino acids: CASSDPGQIIAKNIQYF.

This chain connects TRBV25-1 to TRBJ2-1; TRBD2 agrees at 10 bases. In germline, CDR1 is MGHDK, CDR2 SYGVNS. Trimming removed 7 bases from V and 3 bases from J; junction bases left unmatched: 3. This CDR3 has 14 residues. CDR3 sequence (DNA): TGTGCCAGCACAACTAGCGGGAACTACAATGAGCAGTTCTTC. This codes for CASTTSGNYNEQFF.

V is TRBV27 and J is TRBJ1-1; 7 positions agree with TRBD1. Per germline, CDR1 MNHEY and CDR2 SMNVEV (reference sequence). The CDR3 has 13 amino acids. V dropped 7 bases and J dropped 6; count of bases not matched to a gene: 8. CDR3 DNA: TGTGCCAGCACCCAAAGGGGGCAAGCTGAAGCTTTCTTT. It translates to CASTQRGQAEAFF.

In regard to this clone: This CDR3 is also generated by other DNA sequences in the sample. V and J are TRBV27 and TRBJ1-5; D not resolved. This CDR3 has 12 amino acids. Germline CDR1 and CDR2: MNHEY and SMNVEV (reference sequence). V was shortened by 3 bases and J by 2 bases, with 2 bases between the two germline ends. CDR3 protein: CASSFGNQPQHF. CDR3 bases: TGTGCCAGCAGTTTCGGCAATCAGCCCCAGCATTTT.

Points on this clone: Within the sample, other DNA sequences also encode this same CDR3. This chain joins TRBV28 and TRBJ2-5; D might be TRBD2 (5 bases). From germline, CDR1 is MDHEN and CDR2 SYDVKM. Trimming removed 6 bases at V and 5 bases at J, with 10 bases between. The CDR3 extends over 12 amino acids. This chain's CDR3 is CASSAGGETQYF. In DNA form, the CDR3 reads TGTGCCAGCAGCGCCGGCGGGGAGACCCAGTACTTC.

The chain joins TRBV4-2 to TRBJ1-1; D ambiguous. The V end was cut by 0 bases, the J end by 5 bases, with 7 bases between. Germline values: CDR1 LGHNA, CDR2 YNFKEQ. CDR3 length equals 13 residues. The CDR3 bases are TGTGCCAGCAGCCAAGATCTCGAGACTGAAGCTTTCTTT. Its translation is CASSQDLETEAFF.

The count of this clone is one. This chain connects TRBV5-6 to TRBJ2-7; 8 bases are a match to TRBD2. Germline CDR1 is SGHDT and CDR2 is YYEEEE. V trimming: 4 bases; J trimming: 6 bases; junction bases outside the gene matches: 15. CDR3 length: 16 residues. CDR3 amino acids: CASSGPGGAGVSEQYF. DNA for the CDR3: TGTGCCAGCAGCGGCCCCGGGGGAGCGGGAGTTTCCGAGCAGTACTTC.

The chain couples TRBV29-1 to TRBJ2-1, with 13 bases aligning to TRBD2. The CDR3 sequence is 15 residues long. V lost 7 bases to trimming and J lost 6 bases; unmatched junction nucleotides: 9. Per germline, CDR1 SQVTM and CDR2 ANQGSEA. This CDR3 reads CSAGLAGDGSNEQFF. In nucleotides, the CDR3 is TGCAGCGCCGGACTAGCGGGAGACGGCAGCAATGAGCAGTTCTTC.

The chain links TRBV7-9 to TRBJ2-7; the match to TRBD2 covers 14 bases. Germline values: CDR1 SEHNR, CDR2 FQNEAQ (reference sequence). J gave up 5 bases and V 5 bases, and 5 bases lay outside the gene matches. The CDR3 sequence is 15 residues long. The CDR3 is CASSPKTSGRDEQYF. The CDR3 DNA follows: TGTGCCAGCAGCCCCAAGACTAGCGGGAGGGACGAGCAGTACTTC.

In the case of this clone: Other nucleotide sequences from this sample produce the same CDR3. The genes are TRBV11-2 and TRBJ2-7, with a possible D match to TRBD2 (6 bases). Germline CDR1 reads SGHAT; CDR2 reads FQNNGV. The V and J ends lost 5 bases and 3 bases respectively, with 11 bases between them. The CDR3 totals 13 residues. CDR3 loop: CASSPRGGYEQYF. The CDR3 DNA is TGTGCCAGCAGCCCCCGGGGAGGCTACGAGCAGTACTTC.

This rearrangement joins TRBV6-1 to TRBJ1-2; D is ambiguous. V lost 8 bases to trimming and J lost 1 base, with 8 bases between them. Germline V gene sequence: CDR1 MNHNS, CDR2 SASEGT. The CDR3 totals 12 residues. This CDR3 reads CASYGHNYGYTF. DNA for the CDR3: TGTGCCAGCTACGGTCATAACTATGGCTACACCTTC.

This chain connects TRBV11-2 to TRBJ2-7; D uncertain. Germline CDR1 and CDR2: SGHAT and FQNNGV. V lost 1 base to trimming and J lost 1 base, with 20 bases between them. The CDR3 extends over 18 amino acids. For the CDR3, the DNA is TGTGCCAGCAGCTTAGGGATACCTCTCCAATCACGGTCCTACGAGCAGTACTTC. It is translated as CASSLGIPLQSRSYEQYF.

V is TRBV27 and J is TRBJ2-7; 8 bases match TRBD2. The length of the CDR3 is 14 residues. Per germline, CDR1 MNHEY and CDR2 SMNVEV (reference sequence). V shed 5 bases, J shed 2 bases, and the junction held 5 bases outside the gene matches. This chain's CDR3 is CASSPRTSPYEQYF. The CDR3 nucleotides read TGTGCCAGCAGTCCCCGGACTAGCCCCTACGAGCAGTACTTC.

The sample holds one count of this clone. The rearrangement uses TRBV6-6 and TRBJ2-7; a possible D gene is TRBD2 (5 bases). This CDR3 has 14 amino acids. With 0 bases removed from V and 3 bases from J, the gap between germline ends came to 9 bases. Germline loops: CDR1 MNHNY, CDR2 SVGAGI (reference sequence). The CDR3 loop reads CASSYSEASYEQYF. The CDR3 nucleotides read TGTGCCAGCAGTTACTCGGAGGCTAGCTACGAGCAGTACTTC.

V and J are TRBV4-2 and TRBJ2-7; 7 nucleotides align to TRBD2. V lost 1 base, J lost 5 bases, and 14 bases stayed unmatched. CDR1 is LGHNA, CDR2 YNFKEQ, per germline. The CDR3 runs to 17 residues. The CDR3 region is CASSQGAWGGRLDEQYF. In nucleotides, the CDR3 is TGTGCCAGCAGCCAAGGCGCTTGGGGCGGGAGACTGGACGAGCAGTACTTC.

On this clone itself: Other DNA sequences of this sample code for an identical CDR3. This chain joins TRBV27 and TRBJ1-5; unclear D gene. The ends were cut back, 2 bases at V and 7 bases at J, with 9 bases in the middle. CDR3 length: 13 residues. The germline CDR1 and CDR2 sequences are MNHEY and SMNVEV (reference sequence). In DNA form, the CDR3 reads TGTGCCAGCAGTTTAGCAGGAGGCCAGCCCCAGCATTTT. Translation gives CASSLAGGQPQHF.

The chain links TRBV28 to TRBJ2-1, with a tentative D call TRBD2 (5 bases). The CDR3 length is 16 residues. Between the trimmed V and J ends, which lost 3 bases and 0 bases, there was a span of 12 bases. CDR1 and CDR2 from the germline V gene are MDHEN and SYDVKM. CDR3 sequence (DNA): TGTGCCAGCAGTTTCCACCCTGGGAGCTCCTACAATGAGCAGTTCTTC. Translation gives CASSFHPGSSYNEQFF.

The chain is built from TRBV15 and TRBJ2-3, with unresolved D. V was shortened by 1 base and J by 0 bases, with 14 bases between the two germline ends. The CDR3 covers 17 residues. From germline, CDR1 is LNHNV and CDR2 YYDKDF (reference sequence). This chain's CDR3 is CATSRGAGSSSTDTQYF. DNA for the CDR3: TGTGCCACCAGCAGAGGAGCAGGCAGTTCTAGCACAGATACGCAGTATTTT.

A note on this clone: The same CDR3 arises from other DNA sequences in this sample as well. The DNA of the CDR3 is TGTGCCAGCAGCCCCGGGACCACCTACGAGCAGTACTTC. Its protein is CASSPGTTYEQYF. V and J are TRBV6-5 and TRBJ2-7; tentatively, D is TRBD1 or TRBD2 (5 bases each). The CDR3 totals 13 residues. V gave up 6 bases and J gave up 2 bases, with 11 bases separating them. Germline CDR1 is MNHEY and CDR2 is SVGAGI.

This clone has a single count. The chain carries TRBV7-2 and TRBJ2-7; possible D gene TRBD2, 6 bases. The CDR3 contains 17 residues. The V gene lost 6 bases and the J gene lost 3 bases, with 24 bases spanning the gap. CDR1 and CDR2 (germline): SGHTA, FQGNSA. CDR3 in DNA: TGTGCCAGCAGTTACAGGCCGGGACTTCCCTATTACTACGAGCAGTACTTC. Amino acids: CASSYRPGLPYYYEQYF. The whole variable domain, remainder taken from reference TRBV7-2 and TRBJ2-7, is GAGVSQSPSNKVTEKGKDVELRCDPISGHTALYWYRQSLGQGLEFLIYFQGNSAPDKSGLPSDRFSAERTGGSVSTLTIQRTQQEDSAVYLCASSYRPGLPYYYEQYFGPGTRLTVT.

This clone was detected only once. The CDR3 reads CASSVDIIGGGRTPYEQYF. The CDR3 DNA is TGTGCCAGCAGCGTAGATATTATTGGGGGTGGCAGGACACCCTACGAGCAGTACTTC. The chain carries TRBV9 and TRBJ2-7, with D perhaps assigned TRBD1 or TRBD2 (5 bases each). This CDR3 is built from 19 residues. V was pared by 0 bases and J by 2 bases, with 24 bases between. Germline V gene lookup returns CDR1 SGDLS and CDR2 YYNGEE. The whole variable domain, filled in from reference TRBV9 and TRBJ2-7, reads DSGVTQTPKHLITATGQRVTLRCSPRSGDLSVYWYQQSLDQGLQFLIQYYNGEERAKGNILERFSAQQFPDLHSELNLSSLELGDSALYFCASSVDIIGGGRTPYEQYFGPGTRLTVT.

This chain links TRBV4-1 with TRBJ1-5; D call uncertain. The V end lost 1 base, the J end lost 4 bases, and 11 bases lay between the germline ends. CDR1 is MGHRA and CDR2 is YSYEKL in the germline V gene. The CDR3 is 15 residues long. This CDR3 is CASSQVAQLNQPQHF. The CDR3 DNA follows: TGCGCCAGCAGCCAAGTGGCACAGCTTAATCAGCCCCAGCATTTT.

The chain joins TRBV7-9 to TRBJ2-3, with TRBD2 identical over 11 bases. The ends lost 5 bases at V and 6 bases at J; junction bases unmatched: 16. The CDR3 runs 18 residues. Germline values: CDR1 SEHNR, CDR2 FQNEAQ (reference sequence). The CDR3, as DNA: TGTGCCAGCAGCCTTCCCCAACTAGCGGGGGAACCTTGGGATACGCAGTATTTT. It encodes CASSLPQLAGEPWDTQYF.